Described below is a single T cell receptor beta chain sequence and its context. This specimen comes from a study of PD-1 and CTLA-4 blockade in melanoma. The repertoire was sequenced with immunoSEQ multiplex PCR; TCRdb's copy has only in-frame clones and lacks some. The sample yields 30,000 or so clones, approximately 90% seen once. Trimming pared 3 bases from V and 0 bases from J, leaving 12 bases between. CDR1 is SNHLY, CDR2 FYNNEI, per germline. The CDR3 sequence is 16 residues long. V usage is TRBV2 and J usage is TRBJ1-3; D gene uncertain. This sample comprised CD8+ T cells from peripheral blood, obtained from a patient given anti-PD-1 treatment. This TCR came from a human donor with melanoma. The CDR3 region has the DNA TGTGCCAGCAGTGACAGAGGGCCTCGCTCTGGAAACACCATATATTTT. Its translation: CASSDRGPRSGNTIYF.